The clone carrying this T cell receptor beta chain was counted a single time. As processed by the authors: Amplification from reference gene primers served as the basis for estimated nucleated cell counts. Method: immunoSEQ multiplex PCR; TCRdb's copy keeps in-frame clones and lacks some. That table supplies the V and J calls and clone size; D and trimming were determined from the DNA. The sample shows 300,000 to 400,000 clones, about 89% of them seen only once. Seattle patient enrollment occurred during active infection, with longitudinal follow-up thereafter. The V end lost 0 bases, the J end lost 12 bases, and 21 bases lay between the germline ends. The CDR3 has 16 residues. The germline gives CDR1 KGHSH, CDR2 LQKENI. The source of the sample is a study of blood T cell repertoires in COVID-19. Study at large: Acute and convalescent COVID-19 samples came from the United States, Italy and Spain.

The source of this sequence is a woman in her thirties with COVID-19, enrolled during active disease. V gene TRBV18 combines with J gene TRBJ1-5; weak D call: TRBD1 (5 bases). Sequencing was carried out using peripheral blood. CDR3 sequence (DNA): TGTGCCAGCTCACCACCGAGTGGGGGGGGACTGGGTCTCCAGCATTTT. Encoded protein: CASSPPSGGGLGLQHF.